This entry is about one TCR beta chain. It has no known antigen specificity. Base qualities are missing; no much larger clone stands one base away. The data were obtained in a study of control samples from healthy donors and cancer patients (dated by TCRdb to the early 2020s). The library was made by the immunoSEQ multiplex PCR assay. TCRdb limited this immuneACCESS table to in-frame rearrangements with V and J called. A share of clones is missing; checked studies link under half to unresolved V genes, and the rest is unexplained. This sample lists some 130,000 clones; approximately 90% were detected once. The top ten constitute approximately 8.6% of the sample. Sequencing was performed on blood. This clonotype originated in a young man in good health.

The nucleotides read TGTGCCAGCAGTTTCCGAGCGGGGGGTCTACAAGAGACCCAGTACTTC. This codes for CASSFRAGGLQETQYF. The rearrangement joined TRBV27 to TRBJ2-5; the junction holds 9 bases that match TRBD2. The CDR3, cysteine through phenylalanine, is 16 amino acids long. Solely the CDR3 DNA is kept, with 48 bases framed from the first base. From a lookup of the germline V gene (reference sequence), CDR1 and CDR2 are MNHEY and SMNVEV. Unmatched junction bases come to 7, with V trimmed by 3 bases and J by 2 bases.